This T cell receptor beta chain was sequenced for a study of long-term antiretroviral therapy in people with HIV. Study conclusions and caveats: It was observed that HIV repertoires exhibited narrower CDR3 length ranges than controls.

At survey level, the immunoSEQ assay was run in its v3.0 version. For each individual sample, sequencing targeted about 40,000-55,000 T-cell genomes. Sequenced by immunoSEQ multiplex PCR; TCRdb stores in-frame clones only, minus some. Of about 24,000 clones listed, around 86% are singletons. The germline gives CDR1 MGHRA, CDR2 YSYEKL. The trim removed 4 bases at V and 6 bases at J, leaving 7 bases unmatched. CDR3 length equals 15 residues. This clone was recorded a few times. Its antigen is as yet unknown. Sampling of each donor yielded at least one pre-ART PBMC sample and at least two post-ART PBMC samples. Cryopreserved PBMC, at roughly 0.85-11 million per sample, were present before DNA extraction.

The clonotype comes from a woman aged 25 to 39 with HIV. The material was unsorted PBMCs, obtained 1.8 years before starting antiretroviral therapy. V is TRBV4-1 and J is TRBJ1-4; 8 bases are a match to TRBD1. CDR3 in DNA: TGCGCCAGCAGCCGCACAGGGACAGGCGATGAAAAACTGTTTTTT. Translated: CASSRTGTGDEKLFF.